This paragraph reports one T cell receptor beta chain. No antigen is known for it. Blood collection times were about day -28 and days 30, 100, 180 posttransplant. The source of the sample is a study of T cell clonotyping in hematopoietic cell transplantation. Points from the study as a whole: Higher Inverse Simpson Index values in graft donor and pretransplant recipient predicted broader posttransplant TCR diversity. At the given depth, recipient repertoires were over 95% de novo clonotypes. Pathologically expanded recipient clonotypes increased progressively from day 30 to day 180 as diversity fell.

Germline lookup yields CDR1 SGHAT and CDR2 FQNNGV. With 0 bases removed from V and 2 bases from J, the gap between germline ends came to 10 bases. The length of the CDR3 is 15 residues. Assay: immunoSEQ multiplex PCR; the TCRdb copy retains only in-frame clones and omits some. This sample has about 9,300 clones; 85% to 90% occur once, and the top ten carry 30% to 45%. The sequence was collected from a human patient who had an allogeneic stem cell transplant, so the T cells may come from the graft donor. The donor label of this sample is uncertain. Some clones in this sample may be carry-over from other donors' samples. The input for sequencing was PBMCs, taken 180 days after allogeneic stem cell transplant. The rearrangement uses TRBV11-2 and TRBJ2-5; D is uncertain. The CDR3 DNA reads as TGTGCCAGCAGCTTAGAACCCATGGAGCAAGAGACCCAGTACTTC. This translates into CASSLEPMEQETQYF. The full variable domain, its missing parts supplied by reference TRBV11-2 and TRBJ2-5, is EAGVAQSPRYKIIEKRQSVAFWCNPISGHATLYWYQQILGQGPKLLIQFQNNGVVDDSQLPKDRFSAERLKGVDSTLKIQPAKLEDSAVYLCASSLEPMEQETQYFGPGTRLLVL.